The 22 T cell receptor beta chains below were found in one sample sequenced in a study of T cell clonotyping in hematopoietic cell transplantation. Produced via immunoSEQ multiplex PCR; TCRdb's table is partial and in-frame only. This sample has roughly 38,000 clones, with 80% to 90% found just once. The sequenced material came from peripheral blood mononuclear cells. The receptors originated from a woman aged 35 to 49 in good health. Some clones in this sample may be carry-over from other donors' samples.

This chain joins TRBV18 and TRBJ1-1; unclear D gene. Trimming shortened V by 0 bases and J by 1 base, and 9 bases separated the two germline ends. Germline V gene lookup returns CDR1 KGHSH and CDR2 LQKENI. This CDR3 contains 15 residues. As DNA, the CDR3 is TGTGCCAGCTCACCACCTGTGGCTCCGAACACTGAAGCTTTCTTT. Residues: CASSPPVAPNTEAFF.

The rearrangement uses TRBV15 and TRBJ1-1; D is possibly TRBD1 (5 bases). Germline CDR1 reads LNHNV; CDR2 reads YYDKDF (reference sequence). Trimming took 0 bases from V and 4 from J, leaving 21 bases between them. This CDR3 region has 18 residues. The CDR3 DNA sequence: TGTGCCACCAGCAGAGATGCAGGGTCAGGGATGGGAGTCACTGAAGCTTTCTTT. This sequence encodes CATSRDAGSGMGVTEAFF.

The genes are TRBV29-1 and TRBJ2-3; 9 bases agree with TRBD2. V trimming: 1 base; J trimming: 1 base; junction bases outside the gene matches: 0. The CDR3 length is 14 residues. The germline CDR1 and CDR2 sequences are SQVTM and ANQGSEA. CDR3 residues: CSVEVAGGTDTQYF. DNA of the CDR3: TGCAGCGTTGAAGTAGCGGGAGGCACAGATACGCAGTATTTT.

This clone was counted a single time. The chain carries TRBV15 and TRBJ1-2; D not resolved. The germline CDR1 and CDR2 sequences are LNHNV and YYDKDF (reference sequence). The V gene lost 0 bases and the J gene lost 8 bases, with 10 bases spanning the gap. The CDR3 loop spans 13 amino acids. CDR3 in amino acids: CATSRDPTSGYTF. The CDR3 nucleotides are TGTGCCACCAGCAGAGATCCAACATCCGGCTACACCTTC. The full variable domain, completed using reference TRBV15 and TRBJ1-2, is DAMVIQNPRYQVTQFGKPVTLSCSQTLNHNVMYWYQQKSSQAPKLLFHYYDKDFNNEADTPDNFQSRRPNTSFCFLDIRSPGLGDTAMYLCATSRDPTSGYTFGSGTRLTVV.

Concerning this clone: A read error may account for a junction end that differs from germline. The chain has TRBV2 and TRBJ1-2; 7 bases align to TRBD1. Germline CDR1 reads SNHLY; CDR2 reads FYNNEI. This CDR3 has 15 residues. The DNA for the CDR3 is TGTGCCAGCACTGAAACGCTAAGGACAGGCGGTGGCTACACCTTC. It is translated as CASTETLRTGGGYTF. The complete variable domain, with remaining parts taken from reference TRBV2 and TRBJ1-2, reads EPEVTQTPSHQVTQMGQEVILRCVPISNHLYFYWYRQILGQKVEFLVSFYNNEISEKSEIFDDQFSVERPDGSNFTLKIRSTKLEDSAMYFCASTETLRTGGGYTFGSGTRLTVV.

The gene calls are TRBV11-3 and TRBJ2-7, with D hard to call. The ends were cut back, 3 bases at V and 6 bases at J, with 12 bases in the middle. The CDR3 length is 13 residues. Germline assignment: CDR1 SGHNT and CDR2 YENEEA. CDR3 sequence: CASSLPGFTEQYF. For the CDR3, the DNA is TGTGCCAGCAGCTTGCCGGGCTTCACCGAGCAGTACTTC.

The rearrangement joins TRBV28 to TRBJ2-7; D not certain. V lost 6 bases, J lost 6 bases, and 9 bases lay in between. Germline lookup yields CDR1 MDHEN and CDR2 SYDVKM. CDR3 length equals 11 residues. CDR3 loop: CASRGWVEQYF. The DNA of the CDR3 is TGTGCCAGCAGGGGGTGGGTCGAGCAGTACTTC.

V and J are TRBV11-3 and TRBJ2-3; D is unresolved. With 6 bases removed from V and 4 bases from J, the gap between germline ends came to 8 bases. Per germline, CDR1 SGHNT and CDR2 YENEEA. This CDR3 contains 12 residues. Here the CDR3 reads CASSFTPDTQYF. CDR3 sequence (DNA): TGTGCCAGCAGTTTTACCCCAGATACGCAGTATTTT.

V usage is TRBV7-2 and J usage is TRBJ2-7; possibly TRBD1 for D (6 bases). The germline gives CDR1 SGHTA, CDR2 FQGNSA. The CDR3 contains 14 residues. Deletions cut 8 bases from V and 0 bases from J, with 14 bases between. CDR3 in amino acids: CASCLRDTSYEQYF. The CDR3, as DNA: TGTGCCAGCTGCCTCCGGGACACCTCCTACGAGCAGTACTTC.

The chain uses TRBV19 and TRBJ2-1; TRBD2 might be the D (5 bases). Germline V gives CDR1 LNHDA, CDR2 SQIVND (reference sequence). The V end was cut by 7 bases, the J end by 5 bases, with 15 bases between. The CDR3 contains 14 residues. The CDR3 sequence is CASTYRGLDNEQFF. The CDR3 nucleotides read TGTGCCAGTACATACCGGGGATTGGACAATGAGCAGTTCTTC.

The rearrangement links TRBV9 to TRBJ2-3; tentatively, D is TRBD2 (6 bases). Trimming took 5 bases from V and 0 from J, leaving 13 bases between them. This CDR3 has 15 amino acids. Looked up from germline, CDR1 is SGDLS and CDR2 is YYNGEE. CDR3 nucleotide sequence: TGTGCCAGCAGGGGAGGCGGGACCAGCACAGATACGCAGTATTTT. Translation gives CASRGGGTSTDTQYF.

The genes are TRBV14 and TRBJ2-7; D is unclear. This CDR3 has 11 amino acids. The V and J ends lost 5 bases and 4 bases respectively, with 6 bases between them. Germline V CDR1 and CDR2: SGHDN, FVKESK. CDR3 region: CASSSYYEQYF. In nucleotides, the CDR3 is TGTGCCAGCAGCTCCTATTACGAGCAGTACTTC.

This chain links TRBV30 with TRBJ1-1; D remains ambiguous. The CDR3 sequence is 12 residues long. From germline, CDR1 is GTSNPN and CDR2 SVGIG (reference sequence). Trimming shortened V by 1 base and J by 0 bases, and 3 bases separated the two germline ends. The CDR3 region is CAWSDLNTEAFF. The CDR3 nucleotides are TGTGCCTGGAGTGACCTGAACACTGAAGCTTTCTTT.

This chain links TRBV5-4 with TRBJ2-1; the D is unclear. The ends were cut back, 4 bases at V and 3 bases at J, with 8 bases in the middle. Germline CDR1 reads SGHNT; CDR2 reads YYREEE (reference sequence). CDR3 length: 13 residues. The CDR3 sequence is CASSPAHYNEQFF. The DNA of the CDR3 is TGTGCCAGCAGCCCGGCCCACTACAATGAGCAGTTCTTC.

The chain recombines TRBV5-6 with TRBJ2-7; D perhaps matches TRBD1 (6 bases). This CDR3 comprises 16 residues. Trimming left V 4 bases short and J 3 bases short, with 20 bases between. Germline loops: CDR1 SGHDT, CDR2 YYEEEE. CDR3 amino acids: CASSPRGAEGFYEQYF. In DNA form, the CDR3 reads TGTGCCAGCAGCCCCAGGGGCGCTGAGGGTTTCTACGAGCAGTACTTC. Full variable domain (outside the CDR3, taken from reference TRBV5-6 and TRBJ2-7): DAGVTQSPTHLIKTRGQQVTLRCSPKSGHDTVSWYQQALGQGPQFIFQYYEEEERQRGNFPDRFSGHQFPNYSSELNVNALLLGDSALYLCASSPRGAEGFYEQYFGPGTRLTVT.

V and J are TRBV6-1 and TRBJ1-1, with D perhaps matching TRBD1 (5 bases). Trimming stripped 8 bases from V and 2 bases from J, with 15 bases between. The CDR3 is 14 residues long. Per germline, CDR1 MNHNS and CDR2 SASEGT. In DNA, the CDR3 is TGTGCCAGCGTCCTCCCGGGGGGAAACACTGAAGCTTTCTTT. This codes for CASVLPGGNTEAFF.

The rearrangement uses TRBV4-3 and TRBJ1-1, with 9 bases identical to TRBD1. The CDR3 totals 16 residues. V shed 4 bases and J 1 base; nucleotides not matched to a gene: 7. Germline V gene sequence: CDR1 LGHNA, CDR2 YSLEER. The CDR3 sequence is CASSPGQGNSNTEAFF. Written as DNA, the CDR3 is TGCGCCAGCAGCCCGGGACAGGGTAATTCGAACACTGAAGCTTTCTTT.

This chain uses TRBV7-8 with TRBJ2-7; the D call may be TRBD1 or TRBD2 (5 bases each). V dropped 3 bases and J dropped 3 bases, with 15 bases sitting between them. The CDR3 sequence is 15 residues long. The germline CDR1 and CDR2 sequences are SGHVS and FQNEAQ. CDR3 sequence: CASSFDRDLIYEQYF. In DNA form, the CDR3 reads TGTGCCAGCAGCTTCGACCGGGACCTCATCTACGAGCAGTACTTC. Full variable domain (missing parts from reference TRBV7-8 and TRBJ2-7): GAGVSQSPRYKVAKRGQDVALRCDPISGHVSLFWYQQALGQGPEFLTYFQNEAQLDKSGLPSDRFFAERPEGSVSTLKIQRTQQEDSAVYLCASSFDRDLIYEQYFGPGTRLTVT.

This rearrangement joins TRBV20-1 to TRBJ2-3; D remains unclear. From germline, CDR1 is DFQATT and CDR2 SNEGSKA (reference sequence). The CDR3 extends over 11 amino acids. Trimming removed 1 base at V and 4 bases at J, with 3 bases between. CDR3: CSARVSDTQYF. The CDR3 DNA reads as TGCAGTGCTAGAGTGTCAGATACGCAGTATTTT.

DNA of the CDR3: TGTGCCAGTAGTATTGCAGGGATCACCGGGGAGCTGTTTTTT. Translating it yields CASSIAGITGELFF. The chain uses TRBV19 and TRBJ2-2; D perhaps matches TRBD1 (5 bases). This CDR3 contains 14 residues. Per germline, CDR1 LNHDA and CDR2 SQIVND (reference sequence). V was clipped by 3 bases and J by 4 bases, with 9 bases between them.

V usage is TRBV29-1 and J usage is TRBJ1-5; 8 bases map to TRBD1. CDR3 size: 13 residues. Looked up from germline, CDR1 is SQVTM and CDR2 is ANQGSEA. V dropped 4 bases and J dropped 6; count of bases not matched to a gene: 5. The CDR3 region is CSVVETGAQPQHF. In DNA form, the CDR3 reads TGCAGCGTTGTAGAGACAGGGGCTCAGCCCCAGCATTTT.

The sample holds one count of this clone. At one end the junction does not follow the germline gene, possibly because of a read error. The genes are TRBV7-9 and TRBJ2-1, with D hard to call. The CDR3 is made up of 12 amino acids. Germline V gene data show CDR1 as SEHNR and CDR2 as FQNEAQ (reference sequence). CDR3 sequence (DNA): TGTACCAGCAGCTTAGACTACAATGAGCAGTTCTTC. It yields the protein CTSSLDYNEQFF.